These 22 T cell receptor beta chains originate from one sample sequenced in a study of cytomegalovirus exposure and HLA in healthy donors. 13 Jbeta primers and 60 Vbeta primers were used for the PCR. Data came from immunoSEQ multiplex PCR; TCRdb stores just in-frame clones and leaves some out. The sample contains about 140,000 clones, roughly 79% of which appear only once. The source material was PBMCs. The receptors come from a man in his thirties or forties in good health and CMV-seropositive.

The chain employs TRBV4-2 and TRBJ2-1, with D tentatively TRBD1 (5 bases). From germline, CDR1 is LGHNA and CDR2 YNFKEQ. V was shortened by 1 base and J by 2 bases, with 12 bases between the two germline ends. CDR3 size: 16 residues. CDR3 DNA: TGTGCCAGCAGCCAAGGAGGACAAACCCCCTACAATGAGCAGTTCTTC. Amino acid sequence: CASSQGGQTPYNEQFF.

This chain uses TRBV12-5 with TRBJ1-6; D perhaps matches TRBD1 (6 bases). Germline CDR1 and CDR2: LGHNT and FRNRAP. This CDR3 comprises 14 residues. Trimming cost V 7 bases and J 6 bases, with 13 bases left between them. The CDR3 spells CASALTGSNSPLHF. CDR3 coding DNA: TGTGCTAGTGCCCTAACAGGGAGTAATTCACCCCTCCACTTT.

This chain connects TRBV7-3 to TRBJ2-3; TRBD2 matches at 8 bases. Germline-derived CDR1 and CDR2 are SGHTA and FQGTGA. Germline trimming cut 1 base from V and 2 bases from J; bases unmatched to any gene: 5. The CDR3 sequence is 16 residues long. CDR3 coding DNA: TGTGCCAGCAGCTTAAACGGCGGGAGGATCACAGATACGCAGTATTTT. It codes for CASSLNGGRITDTQYF.

The gene calls are TRBV9 and TRBJ2-1, with 7 bases lining up with TRBD2. V shed 4 bases, J shed 6 bases, and the junction held 4 bases outside the gene matches. Germline V gene sequence: CDR1 SGDLS, CDR2 YYNGEE. The CDR3 contains 13 residues. The CDR3 DNA is TGTGCCAGCAGCTCTAGCGGTGGCAATGAGCAGTTCTTC. It specifies CASSSSGGNEQFF.

This chain uses TRBV6-5 with TRBJ1-6, with a weak D call TRBD1 (6 bases). Germline V gene sequence: CDR1 MNHEY, CDR2 SVGAGI. V lost 4 bases to trimming and J lost 9 bases, with 13 bases between them. This CDR3 region has 14 residues. CDR3 coding DNA: TGTGCCAGCAGTTTCAGGGGTCGGGGTTCACCCCTCCACTTT. The encoded protein is CASSFRGRGSPLHF.

J is TRBJ1-4 and V is TRBV7-9, with TRBD1 matching 8 bases. With 4 bases clipped from V and 8 bases from J, the junction kept 9 bases outside the gene matches. The CDR3 runs 15 residues. CDR1 and CDR2 (germline): SEHNR, FQNEAQ (reference sequence). The CDR3 spells CASSSIGQGEEKLFF. CDR3 nucleotides: TGTGCCAGCAGCTCCATCGGACAGGGAGAGGAAAAACTGTTTTTT.

The CDR3 DNA follows: TGTGCCAGCCGGACGGGACTAGCGGGATCCACCACAGATACGCAGTATTTT. It is translated as CASRTGLAGSTTDTQYF. The chain employs TRBV11-3 and TRBJ2-3; 13 bases map to TRBD2. The V gene end was trimmed by 8 bases and the J gene end by 2 bases; junction bases not matched to a gene: 10. The CDR3 contains 17 residues. Germline CDR1 SGHNT, CDR2 YENEEA.

The gene calls are TRBV5-8 and TRBJ1-2; weak D call: TRBD1 (6 bases). The CDR3 consists of 15 residues. V dropped 4 bases and J dropped 4 bases, with 17 bases sitting between them. Looked up from germline, CDR1 is SGHTS and CDR2 is YDEGEE. In DNA form, the CDR3 reads TGTGCCAGCAGCCTGGAGGGGGTGGCGAGCTATGGCTACACCTTC. As protein: CASSLEGVASYGYTF.

This rearrangement joins TRBV19 to TRBJ2-5; 10 bases agree with TRBD1. TRBJ2-7 explains the end of the DNA better; the J call may be wrong. The CDR3 has 15 amino acids. The germline CDR1 and CDR2 sequences are LNHDA and SQIVND (reference sequence). The CDR3 here is CASSLRDRGSYEQYF. Here the CDR3 DNA reads TGTGCCAGTAGTCTCCGGGACAGGGGTTCCTACGAGCAGTACTTC.

The sample holds one count of this clone. This chain uses TRBV4-1 with TRBJ2-5; 7 nucleotides align to TRBD2. After removal of 4 bases from V and 2 bases from J, the junction contained 13 bases not matched to a gene. Germline V CDR1 and CDR2: MGHRA, YSYEKL. The CDR3 contains 17 residues. The CDR3 DNA reads as TGCGCCAGCAGCCGACCCCAGCCGGGAGCGGGACAAGAGACCCAGTACTTC. It is translated as CASSRPQPGAGQETQYF.

The rearrangement links TRBV28 to TRBJ2-5, with 9 bases lining up with TRBD2. V dropped 5 bases and J dropped 2; count of bases not matched to a gene: 12. The germline V gene has CDR1 MDHEN and CDR2 SYDVKM. This CDR3 is built from 17 residues. CDR3 sequence (DNA): TGTGCCAGCAGTGGTACGTTTAGCGGGGGAATACAAGAGACCCAGTACTTC. Its protein product is CASSGTFSGGIQETQYF.

The chain is built from TRBV1 and TRBJ2-1; the tabulated D call, TRBD2, remains unverified against the DNA. TRBV1 is noted as a pseudogene. The CDR3 extends over 13 amino acids. The CDR3 reads CTSSQASANEQFF. The CDR3 DNA sequence: TGCACCAGCAGCCAAGCAAGCGCCAATGAGCAGTTCTTC.

V is TRBV18 and J is TRBJ2-7; 9 bases map to TRBD1. Germline loops: CDR1 KGHSH, CDR2 LQKENI. The CDR3 contains 14 residues. V dropped 4 bases and J dropped 7; count of bases not matched to a gene: 8. In nucleotides, the CDR3 is TGTGCCAGCTCACTTAGGACAGGGGTAGAGGAGCAGTACTTC. This translates into CASSLRTGVEEQYF.

The chain links TRBV28 to TRBJ2-2, with 9 bases lining up with TRBD2. CDR1 and CDR2 from the germline V gene are MDHEN and SYDVKM. The CDR3 runs to 16 residues. V shed 5 bases and J 3 bases; nucleotides not matched to a gene: 7. CDR3 nucleotide sequence: TGTGCCAGCAGTACCCCTAGCGGGGCGTACACCGGGGAGCTGTTTTTT. The encoded protein is CASSTPSGAYTGELFF.

Only one count was recorded for this clone. The chain combines TRBV7-9 with TRBJ2-7; TRBD2 matches 11 bases. The J segment lost 4 bases and the V segment lost 1 base, leaving 3 bases of the junction unmatched. The germline gives CDR1 SEHNR, CDR2 FQNEAQ (reference sequence). The CDR3 consists of 15 residues. The CDR3 protein is CASSLGASGRYEQYF. Here the CDR3 DNA reads TGTGCCAGCAGCTTAGGAGCTAGCGGGAGGTACGAGCAGTACTTC.

The chain employs TRBV11-2 and TRBJ1-3, with 7 bases aligning to TRBD1. The junction had 8 bases not matched to a gene; V was cut back by 4 bases and J by 11 bases. The length of the CDR3 is 13 residues. The germline gives CDR1 SGHAT, CDR2 FQNNGV. CDR3 in amino acids: CASSSGTATSIYF. The CDR3 DNA follows: TGTGCCAGCAGCTCCGGGACAGCGACCTCCATATATTTT.

The rearrangement joins TRBV28 to TRBJ2-7; TRBD2 might be the D (6 bases). Germline V gene lookup returns CDR1 MDHEN and CDR2 SYDVKM. The CDR3 spans 14 residues. V lost 7 bases and J 5 bases, leaving 18 bases between the germline ends. For the CDR3, the DNA is TGTGCCAGCACCCCTGGAGGGCGTGGAAACGAGCAGTACTTC. It codes for CASTPGGRGNEQYF. Variable domain in full (rest from reference TRBV28 and TRBJ2-7): DVKVTQSSRYLVKRTGEKVFLECVQDMDHENMFWYRQDPGLGLRLIYFSYDVKMKEKGDIPEGYSVSREKKERFSLILESASTNQTSMYLCASTPGGRGNEQYFGPGTRLTVT.

V and J are TRBV7-8 and TRBJ2-7, with 10 nucleotides matching TRBD1. The CDR3 totals 15 residues. CDR1 SGHVS and CDR2 FQNEAQ come from the germline V gene. After removal of 4 bases from V and 1 base from J, the junction contained 4 bases not matched to a gene. CDR3 protein: CASSSGQGESYEQYF. CDR3 in DNA: TGTGCCAGCAGCTCCGGACAGGGGGAATCCTACGAGCAGTACTTC.

This clone came up once. The rearrangement links TRBV10-2 to TRBJ1-5; tentative D call: TRBD1 (5 bases). The CDR3 extends over 14 amino acids. Trimming left V 6 bases short and J 6 bases short, with 15 bases between. Germline loops: CDR1 WSHSY, CDR2 SAAADI. CDR3 amino acids: CASSLQGGAQPQHF. Written as DNA, the CDR3 is TGCGCCAGCAGCCTGCAAGGAGGGGCTCAGCCCCAGCATTTT.

The gene calls are TRBV7-8 and TRBJ2-5; 9 bases match TRBD1. The CDR3 runs to 14 residues. The germline V gene has CDR1 SGHVS and CDR2 FQNEAQ. V shed 4 bases and J 5 bases; nucleotides not matched to a gene: 5. The CDR3 loop is CASSYNRGRETQYF. Here the CDR3 DNA reads TGTGCCAGCAGCTACAACAGGGGGCGGGAGACCCAGTACTTC.

The chain carries TRBV9 and TRBJ1-6; unclear D gene. CDR1 and CDR2 (germline): SGDLS, YYNGEE. CDR3 length equals 15 residues. Between the trimmed V and J ends, which lost 1 base and 8 bases, there was a span of 13 bases. Here the CDR3 DNA reads TGTGCCAGCAGCGTATTAGGAGGGCTCGATTCACCCCTCCACTTT. Encoded protein: CASSVLGGLDSPLHF.

The chain recombines TRBV7-2 with TRBJ2-5; 9 nucleotides agree with TRBD2. CDR1 and CDR2 (germline): SGHTA, FQGNSA. The CDR3 has 16 amino acids. V shed 1 base, J shed 9 bases, and the junction held 12 bases outside the gene matches. This CDR3 is CASSLDWRGGPWAQYF. CDR3 coding DNA: TGTGCCAGCAGCTTAGACTGGCGGGGGGGGCCGTGGGCCCAGTACTTC.